Listed here is a single T cell receptor (beta chain). The antigen is unknown. The sample belongs to a study of yellow fever vaccine responses in identical twins. Study results and limitations: The authors reported partly convergent, partly personalized vaccine responses in identical twins.

A single record per CDR3 protein comes from TCRdb applying MiXCR to the RT-PCR reads. The profile shows 30,000 to 40,000 distinct CDR3 sequences, about three fifths of them singletons. This CDR3 comprises 16 residues. Trimming removed 1 base from V and 7 bases from J; junction bases left unmatched: 8. The germline CDR1 and CDR2 sequences are KGHSH and LQKENI. The sample in question was T cells from blood (PBMCs), unsorted or a sorted subset (not recorded which), obtained before or after yellow fever vaccination (not recorded which). The chain uses TRBV18 and TRBJ2-1; TRBD2 agrees at 9 bases. This clonotype originated in a woman younger than 30 who received the yellow fever vaccine. CDR3 coding DNA: TGTGCCAGCTCACCACACGAACTAGCGGGTTTTAATGAGCAGTTCTTC. This sequence encodes CASSPHELAGFNEQFF.